This is a list of T cell receptor beta chains from one sample in a study of cytomegalovirus exposure and HLA in healthy donors. The method was immunoSEQ multiplex PCR; TCRdb's version includes in-frame clones alone and lacks a portion of them. The sample records over 95,000 clones, around three quarters being singletons. The sequenced material came from PBMCs. These receptors originate from a man between 35 and 55 years old in good health and CMV-seronegative. CDR3s include the opening cysteine and the closing phenylalanine or tryptophan. The D gene is left open where the match is weak. Part of the rows lack a size; the others show once, few, many or a class for expanded clones.

J: TRBJ2-2
size: .
V: TRBV11-3
D: .
CDR3: CASSLGGPTGELFF
DNA: TGTGCCAGCAGCTTGGGCGGGCCCACCGGGGAGCTGTTTTTT

J: TRBJ2-7
size: .
V: TRBV2
D: TRBD2
CDR3: CASSDGGVRYEQYF
DNA: TGTGCCAGCAGTGACGGGGGGGTTCGCTACGAGCAGTACTTC

J: TRBJ2-1
size: few
V: TRBV19
D: TRBD2
CDR3: CASSIGTTNNEQFF
DNA: TGTGCCAGTAGTATTGGGACTACCAACAATGAGCAGTTCTTC

J: TRBJ2-3
size: .
V: TRBV29-1
D: TRBD1
CDR3: CSAGGGQGRDTQYF
DNA: TGCAGCGCTGGGGGGGGACAGGGTCGGGATACGCAGTATTTT

J: TRBJ1-2
size: .
V: TRBV7-2
D: TRBD1
CDR3: CASSLDREVGYTF
DNA: TGTGCCAGCAGCCTGGACAGGGAAGTTGGCTACACCTTC

J: TRBJ2-3
size: .
V: TRBV9
D: TRBD2
CDR3: CASSASHGEGITDTQYF
DNA: TGTGCCAGCAGCGCCTCCCATGGGGAGGGAATCACAGATACGCAGTATTTT

J: TRBJ1-4
size: .
V: TRBV14
D: .
CDR3: CASSQPGVAIEKLFF
DNA: TGTGCCAGCAGCCAACCAGGGGTTGCGATCGAAAAACTGTTTTTT

J: TRBJ2-6
size: .
V: TRBV11-2
D: TRBD1
CDR3: CASSLRSPTGGPGANVLTF
DNA: TGTGCCAGCAGCTTAAGATCCCCGACAGGGGGACCCGGGGCCAACGTCCTGACTTTC

J: TRBJ2-5
size: few
V: TRBV10-3
D: .
CDR3: CAIESSWAAGETQYF
DNA: TGTGCCATAGAATCCAGTTGGGCGGCGGGAGAGACCCAGTACTTC

J: TRBJ2-7
size: .
V: TRBV7-6
D: .
CDR3: CASSSGAGEQYF
DNA: TGTGCCAGCAGCTCTGGGGCGGGAGAGCAGTACTTC

J: TRBJ1-3
size: .
V: TRBV18
D: .
CDR3: CASSRGAGNTIYF
DNA: TGTGCCAGCTCACGGGGAGCCGGAAACACCATATATTTT

J: TRBJ2-5
size: .
V: TRBV7-2
D: TRBD1
CDR3: CASSFGTGQETQYF
DNA: TGTGCCAGCAGCTTCGGGACAGGTCAAGAGACCCAGTACTTC

J: TRBJ2-1
size: .
V: TRBV30
D: TRBD1
CDR3: CAWSRQGYNEQFF
DNA: TGTGCCTGGAGTCGACAGGGGTACAATGAGCAGTTCTTC

J: TRBJ2-7
size: .
V: TRBV7-2
D: .
CDR3: CASSLVAGTYEQYF
DNA: TGTGCCAGCAGCTTAGTTGCAGGAACCTACGAGCAGTACTTC

J: TRBJ2-2
size: .
V: TRBV29-1
D: .
CDR3: CSVEGTTRNTGELFF
DNA: TGCAGCGTTGAAGGTACCACAAGGAACACCGGGGAGCTGTTTTTT

J: TRBJ1-2
size: .
V: TRBV20-1
D: .
CDR3: CSASTMGGYTF
DNA: TGCAGTGCTTCGACCATGGGCGGCTACACCTTC

J: TRBJ1-5
size: .
V: TRBV6-5
D: TRBD1
CDR3: CASSYSYGTGGQPQHF
DNA: TGTGCCAGCAGTTACTCGTATGGGACAGGGGGTCAGCCCCAGCATTTT

J: TRBJ1-1
size: .
V: TRBV7-9
D: .
CDR3: CASTSTTGSQAEAFF
DNA: TGTGCCAGCACCAGCACCACAGGGTCTCAAGCTGAAGCTTTCTTT

J: TRBJ1-5
size: .
V: TRBV7-9
D: TRBD1
CDR3: CASSYRGDDQPQHF
DNA: TGTGCCAGCAGCTACAGGGGCGACGATCAGCCCCAGCATTTT

J: TRBJ2-7
size: .
V: TRBV6-6
D: TRBD2
CDR3: CASTPAGGSRGYEQYF
DNA: TGTGCCAGCACCCCGGCGGGGGGCAGTAGAGGATACGAGCAGTACTTC

J: TRBJ2-1
size: .
V: TRBV7-9
D: TRBD2
CDR3: CASNPPSGVVNEQFF
DNA: TGTGCCAGCAACCCTCCTAGCGGGGTCGTCAATGAGCAGTTCTTC

J: TRBJ2-1
size: .
V: TRBV11-2
D: .
CDR3: CASSLLPGYNEQFF
DNA: TGTGCCAGCAGCCTCCTGCCGGGTTACAATGAGCAGTTCTTC

J: TRBJ2-7
size: .
V: TRBV29-1
D: .
CDR3: CSVEDLGAGLYEQYF
DNA: TGCAGCGTTGAAGATCTGGGAGCAGGCCTCTACGAGCAGTACTTC

J: TRBJ2-7
size: .
V: TRBV7-9
D: TRBD2
CDR3: CASSPKTSGTDYEQYF
DNA: TGTGCCAGCAGCCCCAAGACTAGCGGGACGGACTACGAGCAGTACTTC

J: TRBJ2-7
size: once
V: TRBV21-1
D: .
CDR3: CASRKCGLPHQPYEQYF
DNA: TGTGCCAGCAGGAAATGCGGGCTACCCCATCAACCCTACGAGCAGTACTTC

J: TRBJ2-5
size: .
V: TRBV6-5
D: .
CDR3: CASSYSPGTRQETQYF
DNA: TGTGCCAGCAGTTACTCCCCTGGGACTCGACAAGAGACCCAGTACTTC

J: TRBJ2-7
size: .
V: TRBV11-2
D: TRBD2
CDR3: CASSLDSGSPYEQYF
DNA: TGTGCCAGCAGCTTAGATAGCGGGAGCCCATACGAGCAGTACTTC

J: TRBJ2-1
size: .
V: TRBV4-3
D: TRBD2
CDR3: CASSPSSSGSSYNEQFF
DNA: TGCGCCAGCAGCCCGTCCAGTAGCGGGAGCTCCTACAATGAGCAGTTCTTC

J: TRBJ1-4
size: .
V: TRBV7-8
D: TRBD1
CDR3: CASSPLLTGGAEKLFF
DNA: TGTGCCAGCAGCCCCCTCTTGACAGGGGGCGCTGAAAAACTGTTTTTT

J: TRBJ2-1
size: .
V: TRBV6-5
D: TRBD1
CDR3: CASSWDRGRRNEQFF
DNA: TGTGCCAGCAGCTGGGACAGGGGGCGAAGAAATGAGCAGTTCTTC

J: TRBJ2-7
size: .
V: TRBV5-6
D: TRBD1
CDR3: CASSLGRGRESEQYF
DNA: TGTGCCAGCAGCTTGGGCAGGGGGCGAGAATCCGAGCAGTACTTC

J: TRBJ2-3
size: .
V: TRBV4-1
D: TRBD2
CDR3: CASSQAGGSSTDTQYF
DNA: TGCGCCAGCAGCCAAGCGGGGGGATCTAGCACAGATACGCAGTATTTT

J: TRBJ1-3
size: few
V: TRBV7-2
D: .
CDR3: CASQRQARRSGNTIYF
DNA: TGTGCCAGCCAACGACAGGCCAGGAGGTCTGGAAACACCATATATTTT

J: TRBJ2-1
size: .
V: TRBV28
D: TRBD2
CDR3: CASITNGRGGRNEQFF
DNA: TGTGCCAGCATTACCAACGGGCGGGGGGGCAGGAATGAGCAGTTCTTC

J: TRBJ1-1
size: .
V: TRBV5-1
D: TRBD1
CDR3: CASSFVAGGMYTEAFF
DNA: TGCGCCAGCAGCTTTGTGGCAGGGGGTATGTACACTGAAGCTTTCTTT

J: TRBJ2-7
size: .
V: TRBV18
D: .
CDR3: CASSSSGSSTGEQYF
DNA: TGTGCCAGCTCAAGTTCCGGGTCCTCCACGGGCGAGCAGTACTTC

J: TRBJ2-6
size: .
V: TRBV19
D: TRBD1
CDR3: CASSIGTGGGGANVLTF
DNA: TGTGCCAGTAGTATAGGGACAGGGGGCGGTGGGGCCAACGTCCTGACTTTC

J: TRBJ2-1
size: .
V: TRBV6-6
D: .
CDR3: CASSTRQSSSYNEQFF
DNA: TGTGCCAGCAGTACCCGACAGTCGAGCTCCTACAATGAGCAGTTCTTC

J: TRBJ2-7
size: .
V: TRBV28
D: TRBD2
CDR3: CASPGGREGTYEQYF
DNA: TGTGCCAGCCCGGGTGGAAGGGAGGGGACCTACGAGCAGTACTTC

J: TRBJ2-5
size: .
V: TRBV6-1
D: .
CDR3: CASSEGLLTQYF
DNA: TGTGCCAGCAGTGAAGGTCTCTTGACCCAGTACTTC

J: TRBJ1-5
size: .
V: TRBV6-5
D: .
CDR3: CASAPYRDQPQHF
DNA: TGTGCCAGCGCTCCCTACAGGGATCAGCCCCAGCATTTT

J: TRBJ1-6
size: .
V: TRBV4-3
D: .
CDR3: CASSQDRGLSGSPLHF
DNA: TGCGCCAGCAGCCAAGATCGAGGCCTCAGCGGTTCACCCCTCCACTTT